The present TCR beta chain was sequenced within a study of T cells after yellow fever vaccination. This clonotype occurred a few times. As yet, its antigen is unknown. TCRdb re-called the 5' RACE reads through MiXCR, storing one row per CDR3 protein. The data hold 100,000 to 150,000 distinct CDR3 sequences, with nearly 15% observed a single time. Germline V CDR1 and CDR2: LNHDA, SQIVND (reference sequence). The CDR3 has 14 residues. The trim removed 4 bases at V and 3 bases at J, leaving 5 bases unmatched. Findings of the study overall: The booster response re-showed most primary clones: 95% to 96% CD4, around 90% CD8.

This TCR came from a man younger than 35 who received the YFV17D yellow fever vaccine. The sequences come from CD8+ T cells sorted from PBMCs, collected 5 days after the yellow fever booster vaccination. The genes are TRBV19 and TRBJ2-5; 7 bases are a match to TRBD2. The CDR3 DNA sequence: TGTGCCAGTAGTAGAGCGGGGTTCGAAGAGACCCAGTACTTC. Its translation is CASSRAGFEETQYF.